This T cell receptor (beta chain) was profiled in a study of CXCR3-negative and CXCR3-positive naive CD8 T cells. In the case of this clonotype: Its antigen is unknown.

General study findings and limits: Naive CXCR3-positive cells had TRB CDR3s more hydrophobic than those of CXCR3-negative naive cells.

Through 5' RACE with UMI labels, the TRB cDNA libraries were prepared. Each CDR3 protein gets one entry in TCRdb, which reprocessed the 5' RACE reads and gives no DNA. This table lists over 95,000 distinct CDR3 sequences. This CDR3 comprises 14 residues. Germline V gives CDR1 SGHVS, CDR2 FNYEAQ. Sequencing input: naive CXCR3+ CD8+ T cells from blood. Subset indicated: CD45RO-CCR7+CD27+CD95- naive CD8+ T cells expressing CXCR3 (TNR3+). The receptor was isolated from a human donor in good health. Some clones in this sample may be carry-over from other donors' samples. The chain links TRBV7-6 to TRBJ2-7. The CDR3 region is CASSFSGDSYEQYF.